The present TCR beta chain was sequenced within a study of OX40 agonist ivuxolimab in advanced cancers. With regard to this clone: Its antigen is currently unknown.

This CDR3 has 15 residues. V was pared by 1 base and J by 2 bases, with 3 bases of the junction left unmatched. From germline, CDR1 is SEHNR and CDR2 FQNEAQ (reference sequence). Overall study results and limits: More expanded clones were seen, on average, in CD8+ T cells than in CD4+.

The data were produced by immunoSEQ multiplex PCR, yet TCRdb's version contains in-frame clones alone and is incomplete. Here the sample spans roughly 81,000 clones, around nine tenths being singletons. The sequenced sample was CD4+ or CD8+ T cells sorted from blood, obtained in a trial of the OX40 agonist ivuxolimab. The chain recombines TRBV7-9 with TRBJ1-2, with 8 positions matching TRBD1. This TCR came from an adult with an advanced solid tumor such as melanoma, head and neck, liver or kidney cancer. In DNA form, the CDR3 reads TGTGCCAGCAGCTTAGGGTCAGGGGGCAACTATGGCTACACCTTC. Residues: CASSLGSGGNYGYTF.